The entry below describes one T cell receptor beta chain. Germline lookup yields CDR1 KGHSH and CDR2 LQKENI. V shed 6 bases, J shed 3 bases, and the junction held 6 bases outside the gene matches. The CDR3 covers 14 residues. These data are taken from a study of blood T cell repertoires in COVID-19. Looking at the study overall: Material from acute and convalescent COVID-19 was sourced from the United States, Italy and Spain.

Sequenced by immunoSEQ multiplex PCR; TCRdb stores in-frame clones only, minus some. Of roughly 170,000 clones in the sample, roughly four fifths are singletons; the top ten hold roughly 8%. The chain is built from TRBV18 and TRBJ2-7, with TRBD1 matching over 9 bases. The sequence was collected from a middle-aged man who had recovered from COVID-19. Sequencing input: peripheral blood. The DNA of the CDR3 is TGTGCCAGCTCCGCCCCGACAGGGGGCTACGAGCAGTACTTC. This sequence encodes CASSAPTGGYEQYF.